The clone carrying this T cell receptor beta chain was detected ten times or more. This sample is drawn from a study of beta chain features in type 1 diabetes. V gave up 1 base and J gave up 4 bases; unmatched junction bases: 1. CDR1 is GTSNPN, CDR2 SVGIG, per germline (reference sequence). The CDR3 consists of 14 residues. Sequencing targeted expressed TCRB transcripts, as all isolated RNA had been reverse transcribed. The table came from immunoSEQ multiplex PCR; TCRdb's copy has only in-frame clones and leaves some out. The sample lists about 230,000 clones, roughly 9.6% occurring once. The chain uses TRBV30 and TRBJ2-1; 10 nucleotides line up with TRBD2. The receptor was isolated from a woman in her late teens or twenties in good health. The sample was naive CD4+ T cells from blood. The CDR3 spells CAWSGTSGYNEQFF. Written as DNA, the CDR3 is TGTGCCTGGAGTGGGACTAGCGGATACAATGAGCAGTTCTTC. The whole variable domain, remainder taken from reference TRBV30 and TRBJ2-1, is SQTIHQWPATLVQPVGSPLSLECTVEGTSNPNLYWYRQAAGRGLQLLFYSVGIGQISSEVPQNLSASRPQDRQFILSSKKLLLSDSGFYLCAWSGTSGYNEQFFGPGTRLTVL.